These 3 T cell receptor beta chains originate from one sample sequenced in a study of blood T cell repertoires in COVID-19 (TCRdb year 2020). Library preparation used the immunoSEQ multiplex PCR assay. Here the immuneACCESS table is served through TCRdb, limited to in-frame sequences with V and J called. Missing clones are a known gap in these copies; in checked studies unresolved V genes cover under half, and the rest lacks a known reason. The sample table records 150,000 to 200,000 clones; 85% of these occur just once. Around a sixth of the sample rests with the top ten. The material sequenced was peripheral blood. Source of these receptors: a person between 65 and 79 years old with COVID-19, enrolled during active disease.

V usage is TRBV28 and J usage is TRBJ2-3, with 9 bases fitting TRBD2. The CDR3 length is 15 residues. Germline CDR1 reads MDHEN; CDR2 reads SYDVKM. V was pared by 6 bases and J by 3 bases, with 7 bases of the junction left unmatched. The CDR3 protein is CASSFLAGTTDTQYF. The CDR3 bases are TGTGCCAGCAGCTTCCTAGCGGGGACGACAGATACGCAGTATTTT.

The rearrangement links TRBV25-1 to TRBJ1-4, with D possibly matching TRBD1 (6 bases). Germline lookup yields CDR1 MGHDK and CDR2 SYGVNS. There are 14 residues in the CDR3. CDR3 bases: TGTGCGTCATGCGGAACCAGGGGAAGTGAAAAACTGTTTTTT. It yields the protein CASCGTRGSEKLFF.

This rearrangement joins TRBV6-2 or TRBV6-3 to TRBJ1-5; TRBD1 agrees at 7 bases. The junction had 3 bases not matched to a gene; V was cut back by 0 bases and J by 7 bases. The V gene's germline CDR1 is MNHEY and CDR2 SVGEGT. This CDR3 comprises 14 residues. The CDR3 coding sequence is TGTGCCAGCAGTTACTCGGCAGGGGGACAGCCCCAGCATTTT. Translated: CASSYSAGGQPQHF.